This T cell receptor beta chain was documented in a study of long-term antiretroviral therapy in people with HIV. V dropped 6 bases and J dropped 6 bases, with 9 bases sitting between them. This CDR3 contains 11 residues. The germline gives CDR1 SEHNR, CDR2 FQNEAQ (reference sequence). Survey level was the resolution at which the v3.0 immunoSEQ assay ran. The data were produced by immunoSEQ multiplex PCR, yet TCRdb's version contains in-frame clones alone and is incomplete. The data contain 25,000 to 30,000 clones, 70% to 85% of them singletons. The rearrangement uses TRBV7-9 and TRBJ2-7; unclear D gene. Sample: unsorted PBMCs, taken 0.8 years before starting antiretroviral therapy. This clonotype originated in a man aged 18 to 30 with HIV. CDR3 nucleotide sequence: TGTGCCAGCAGTTGGGTTCGCGAGCAGTACTTC. As protein: CASSWVREQYF.